This TCR beta chain was recovered during a study of T cell changes during pregnancy in multiple sclerosis. The method was immunoSEQ multiplex PCR; TCRdb's version includes in-frame clones alone and lacks a portion of them. The sample carries 40,000 to 60,000 clones, about nine tenths recorded once. This CDR3 has 13 amino acids. Trimming left V 0 bases short and J 11 bases short, with 11 bases between. Germline loops: CDR1 WSHSY, CDR2 SAAADI. The chain joins TRBV10-2 to TRBJ1-5; D not resolved. The specimen was CD4+ T cells from peripheral blood mononuclear cells, collected in the third trimester of pregnancy. The TCR sequence derives from a female donor with multiple sclerosis, enrolled in a pregnancy study. The CDR3 reads CASSESGPRAQHF. The CDR3, as DNA: TGCGCCAGCAGTGAGTCCGGCCCTCGGGCCCAGCATTTT.